The T cell receptor (beta chain) under discussion was sequenced for a study of blood T cell repertoires in COVID-19. Methods used by the authors: Using reference gene primer amplification, nucleated cell counts were estimated. This table comes from immunoSEQ multiplex PCR, and its TCRdb copy is limited to in-frame clones, with some not included. V, J and clone size derive from that table, while D and trimming were established from the DNA sequence. The table shows roughly 100,000 clones, with 80% to 90% occurring only once. The CDR3 extends over 15 amino acids. Germline V gene lookup returns CDR1 SGHTA and CDR2 FQGNSA. Losses at the gene ends were 5 bases for V and 1 base for J; bases not matched to a gene: 5.

The sequencing input was peripheral blood. V is TRBV7-2 and J is TRBJ2-7; 10 nucleotides match TRBD1. The TCR was taken from a woman aged 70 to 79 with acute or convalescent COVID-19. This CDR3 is CASSARQGASYEQYF. The CDR3, as DNA: TGTGCCAGCAGCGCCCGACAGGGGGCATCCTACGAGCAGTACTTC.